The rows below give T cell receptor beta chains drawn from one sample of a study of Graves' ophthalmopathy and Graves' hyperthyroidism. A single record per CDR3 protein comes from TCRdb applying MiXCR to the multiplex PCR reads. The data hold about 590,000 distinct CDR3 sequences, with under 45% observed a single time. Sequenced sample: peripheral blood or thyroid tissue (not recorded which). The receptors stem from an adult man with Graves' hyperthyroidism. Both conserved end residues are part of each CDR3. A D gene is named only where the DNA matches it firmly. Clone size is shown for a subset of rows, as once, few, many or a class of expanded clone.

>TRBV6-5|TRBD1|TRBJ2-7|many
CASSYGQGFYEQYF
TGTGCCAGCAGTTATGGACAGGGTTTCTACGAGCAGTACTTC
>TRBV5-6|TRBD2|TRBJ2-1|NA
CASSPTSAHNEQFF
TGTGCCAGCAGCCCAACTAGCGCCCACAATGAGCAGTTCTTC
>TRBV19|TRBD1|TRBJ1-1|many
CASREDRGNTEAFF
TGTGCCAGTAGAGAGGACAGGGGAAACACTGAAGCTTTCTTT
>TRBV10-3|NA|TRBJ1-5|many
CAISGQDQPQHF
TGTGCCATCAGTGGTCAAGATCAGCCCCAGCATTTT
>TRBV20-1|NA|TRBJ2-7|many
CSARDTREYEQYF
TGCAGTGCTAGAGATACGCGGGAATACGAGCAGTACTTC
>TRBV29-1|NA|TRBJ1-5|NA
CSLEQGSNQPQHF
TGCAGCTTGGAACAGGGAAGCAATCAGCCCCAGCATTTT
>TRBV20-1|TRBD1|TRBJ1-2|NA
CSARGGTGNTF
TGCAGTGCTAGAGGAGGGACAGGGAACACCTTC
>TRBV6-5|TRBD2|TRBJ2-2|many
CASSRGLAGGNTGELFF
TGTGCCAGCAGCCGCGGACTAGCGGGGGGAAACACCGGGGAGCTGTTTTTT
>TRBV12-3/TRBV12-4|NA|TRBJ1-3|many
CASSPRQVPSGNTIYF
TGTGCCAGCAGTCCTAGACAGGTCCCTTCTGGAAACACCATATATTTT
>TRBV7-9|NA|TRBJ1-5|many
CASSLDRGGNQPQHF
TGTGCCAGCAGCTTAGATCGTGGGGGCAATCAGCCCCAGCATTTT
>TRBV19|TRBD2|TRBJ2-5|many
CASSKGLAGVIETQYF
TGTGCCAGTAGTAAGGGACTAGCGGGAGTGATAGAGACCCAGTACTTC
>TRBV19|NA|TRBJ2-2|NA
CASTGGPGELFF
TGTGCCAGTACTGGGGGGCCCGGGGAGCTGTTTTTT
>TRBV9|TRBD2|TRBJ2-7|many
CASSVALLTSGTYEQYF
TGTGCCAGCAGCGTAGCTCTCCTGACTAGCGGTACCTACGAGCAGTACTTC
>TRBV2|TRBD1|TRBJ2-1|once
CASSERSGGNEQFF
TGTGCCAGCAGTGAAAGGTCAGGGGGCAATGAGCAGTTCTTC
>TRBV24-1|TRBD1|TRBJ2-2|many
CATSDLRGPVDTGELFF
TGTGCCACCAGTGACCTTAGGGGGCCGGTCGACACCGGGGAGCTGTTTTTT
>TRBV10-3|TRBD1|TRBJ2-5|many
CAIMQGAGETQYF
TGTGCCATCATGCAGGGGGCTGGAGAGACCCAGTACTTC
>TRBV12-3/TRBV12-4|TRBD1|TRBJ1-1|NA
CASTTGVRNTEAFF
TGTGCCAGCACGACAGGGGTTCGGAACACTGAAGCTTTCTTT
>TRBV20-1|NA|TRBJ1-4|once
CSARGGHGEKLFF
TGCAGTGCTAGAGGGGGGCACGGAGAAAAACTGTTTTTT
>TRBV15|TRBD1|TRBJ1-1|few
CATSRALTGITEAFF
TGTGCCACCAGCAGAGCTTTGACAGGGATTACTGAAGCTTTCTTT
>TRBV2|NA|TRBJ1-4|few
CASRRMNEKLFF
TGTGCCAGCAGACGGATGAATGAAAAACTGTTTTTT
>TRBV6-5|TRBD1|TRBJ1-2|NA
CASSYEGGGLLRGYTF
TGTGCCAGCAGTTACGAGGGAGGGGGCCTTCTTCGGGGCTACACCTTC
>TRBV7-9|NA|TRBJ1-1|NA
CASSQTAMNTEAFF
TGTGCCAGCAGCCAGACGGCCATGAACACTGAAGCTTTCTTT
>TRBV7-9|NA|TRBJ1-1|once
CASRVGLKNTEAFF
TGTGCCAGCAGGGTCGGACTTAAGAACACTGAAGCTTTCTTT
>TRBV27|NA|TRBJ1-5|NA
CASSLLGPTEPQHF
TGTGCCAGCAGTTTATTAGGCCCAACGGAGCCCCAGCATTTT
>TRBV10-3|TRBD1|TRBJ2-7|NA
CAISESWTGGDEQYF
TGTGCCATCAGTGAGTCATGGACAGGGGGCGACGAGCAGTACTTC
>TRBV27|NA|TRBJ1-2|many
CASTSGADGYTF
TGTGCCAGCACATCGGGTGCGGACGGCTACACCTTC
>TRBV4-1|TRBD1|TRBJ1-4|few
CASSQGDREKLFF
TGCGCCAGCAGCCAAGGGGACAGGGAAAAACTGTTTTTT
>TRBV24-1|NA|TRBJ2-2|many
CATSEAGLNTGELFF
TGTGCCACCAGTGAGGCTGGACTGAACACCGGGGAGCTGTTTTTT
>TRBV2|NA|TRBJ1-5|few
CASSGGTLFNQPQHF
TGTGCCAGCAGTGGGGGGACGTTGTTCAATCAGCCCCAGCATTTT